This record looks at one TCR beta chain sequence and its context. CDR3 length equals 13 residues. The V gene's germline CDR1 is MRHNA and CDR2 SNTAGT. Trimming took 6 bases from V and 4 from J; bases not matched to a gene: 4. The data were taken from a study of blood T cell repertoires in COVID-19. Across the whole study: COVID-19 samples from acute and convalescent phases originated in the United States, Italy and Spain. Sources were T cells, B-cell-depleted T cells, or PBMCs; the material itself was cDNA or gDNA.

Original processing notes: Reference gene primer amplification yielded estimated nucleated cell counts. TCRdb keeps only in-frame clones here, not all; method: immunoSEQ multiplex PCR. That table gives V, J and clone size, and the DNA gave D and trimming. The data show some 150,000 clones, approximately 89% seen once. The chain carries TRBV6-4 and TRBJ1-2; 8 bases map to TRBD1. The sequencing input was peripheral blood. The TCR originated in a human donor in a cohort sampled during active COVID-19. The CDR3 loop is CASSRQGSYGYTF. The CDR3 DNA reads as TGTGCCAGCAGCCGACAGGGGAGCTATGGCTACACCTTC.